This TCR beta chain comes out of a study of cytomegalovirus exposure and HLA in healthy donors. Findings and limits, study-wide: In a later analysis, common viral pathogens appeared linked to several of the most significant clusters. Beyond CMV serostatus, there was no information to go on about immune exposure.

Vbeta (60) and Jbeta (13) primers were used in the PCR. Method: immunoSEQ multiplex PCR; TCRdb's copy keeps in-frame clones and lacks some. In the table there are over 100,000 clones, 78% of which are singletons. This CDR3 comprises 15 residues. The V and J ends lost 0 bases and 0 bases respectively, with 8 bases between them. CDR1 is SGHTA and CDR2 is FQGNSA in the germline V gene. With respect to this clone: Its antigen is as yet unknown.

The sample consisted of PBMCs. The sequence was obtained from a female donor in good health and CMV-seronegative. This sequence joins TRBV7-2 and TRBJ2-5; a weak D match, TRBD2 (6 bases). CDR3: CASSLASGYQETQYF. In DNA, the CDR3 is TGTGCCAGCAGCTTAGCTAGCGGCTACCAAGAGACCCAGTACTTC.